This T cell receptor (beta chain) is drawn from a study of blood T cell repertoires in COVID-19. Study details: From the United States, Italy and Spain came samples of acute and convalescent COVID-19. PBMCs, B-cell-depleted T cells, or T cells were the source of the cDNA or gDNA that made up the material.

CDR3 size: 15 residues. CDR1 is SGHTA, CDR2 FQGNSA, per germline. V shed 5 bases and J 2 bases; nucleotides not matched to a gene: 4. Seattle cases were enrolled at active infection and followed longitudinally. In the authors' methods: Estimation of nucleated cell counts relied on the amplification of reference gene primers. Clones were sequenced by immunoSEQ multiplex PCR, and TCRdb holds only the in-frame ones, with some missing. The V and J calls and clone size are taken from that table; D and trimming were inferred from the DNA. The data show 410,000 or so clones, about 89% seen once. The specimen sequenced was peripheral blood. This sequence originates from a woman between 35 and 50 years old with COVID-19, enrolled during active disease. J is TRBJ2-3 and V is TRBV7-2; 10 nucleotides align to TRBD2. CDR3 sequence: CASSLSGGFTDTQYF. CDR3 nucleotides: TGTGCCAGCAGCCTTAGCGGGGGGTTCACAGATACGCAGTATTTT.